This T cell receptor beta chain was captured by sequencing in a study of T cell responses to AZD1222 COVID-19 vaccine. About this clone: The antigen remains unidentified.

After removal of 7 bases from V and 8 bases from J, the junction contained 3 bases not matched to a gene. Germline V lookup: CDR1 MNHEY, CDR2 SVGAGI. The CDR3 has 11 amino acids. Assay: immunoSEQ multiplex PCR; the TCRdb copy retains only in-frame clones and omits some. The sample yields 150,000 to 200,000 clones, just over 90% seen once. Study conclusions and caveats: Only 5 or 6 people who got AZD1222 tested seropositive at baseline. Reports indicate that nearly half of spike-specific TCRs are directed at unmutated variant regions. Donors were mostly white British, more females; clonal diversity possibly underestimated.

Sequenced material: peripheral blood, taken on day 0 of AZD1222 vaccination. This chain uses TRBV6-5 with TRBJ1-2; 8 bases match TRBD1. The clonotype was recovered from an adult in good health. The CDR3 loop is CASNAGGGYTF. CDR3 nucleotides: TGTGCCAGCAATGCAGGGGGCGGCTACACCTTC.